What follows describes a single T cell receptor beta chain. The controls, all healthy donors, were matched for age and sex. CD8+ and CD4+ T cells were negatively isolated; TEMRA cells were FACS-enriched. Trimming took 0 bases from V and 1 from J, leaving 13 bases between them. The length of the CDR3 is 16 residues. CDR1 is LNHNV, CDR2 YYDKDF, per germline (reference sequence). These data belong to a study of CD8 T cells in Susac syndrome. A quantity of about 0.5 to 1 ug RNA underwent reverse transcription using random hexamers. TCRdb recomputed calls from the immunoSEQ multiplex PCR reads with MiXCR, one row per CDR3 protein. The sample contains approximately 170,000 distinct CDR3 sequences, approximately 92% of which appear only once.

The sequence derives from a human donor in good health. The chain recombines TRBV15 with TRBJ2-7, with a weak D call TRBD1 (5 bases). Sequencing was carried out using CD4+ T cells from PBMCs. The CDR3 region is CATSRDLPGISYEQYF. The CDR3 DNA reads as TGTGCCACCAGCAGAGATCTACCAGGGATATCCTACGAGCAGTACTTC.